This T cell receptor (beta chain) was sequenced for a study of neurological immune-mediated disorders. Healthy controls comprised blood bank volunteers in Maryland, USA. A single record per CDR3 protein comes from TCRdb applying MiXCR to the 5' RACE reads. The profile shows about 18,000 distinct CDR3 sequences, 3.5% of them singletons. Trimming pared 0 bases from V and 5 bases from J, leaving 18 bases between. Germline CDR1 SGHTA, CDR2 FQGNSA. The CDR3 has 17 amino acids. This clonotype was counted at least ten times. The sample comprised CD8+ T cells from blood. This clonotype was sampled from a woman aged 35 to 49 in good health. V usage is TRBV7-2 and J usage is TRBJ2-3; perhaps TRBD1 as D (6 bases). Here the CDR3 reads CASSLAPGRGRGDTQYF. For the CDR3, the DNA is TGTGCCAGCAGCTTAGCGCCTGGCAGGGGAAGAGGAGATACGCAGTATTTT.